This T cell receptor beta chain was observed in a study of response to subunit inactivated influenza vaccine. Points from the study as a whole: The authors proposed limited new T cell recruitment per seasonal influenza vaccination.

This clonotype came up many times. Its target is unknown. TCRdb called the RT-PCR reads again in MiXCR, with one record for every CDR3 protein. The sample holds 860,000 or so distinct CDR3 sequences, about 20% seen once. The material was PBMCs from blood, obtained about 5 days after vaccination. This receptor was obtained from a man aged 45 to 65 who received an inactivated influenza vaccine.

The CDR3 bases are TGCAGTGCTAGACTACCCAACACCGGGGAGCTGTTTTTT. Translating gives CSARLPNTGELFF. J is TRBJ2-2 and V is TRBV20-1; D is undetermined. Germline values: CDR1 DFQATT, CDR2 SNEGSKA (reference sequence). V was trimmed by 2 bases and J by 2 bases, leaving 6 bases between them. There are 13 residues in the CDR3.